This T cell receptor beta chain emerged from a study of cytomegalovirus exposure and HLA in healthy donors. Study in general: Roughly 86 million unique TCRs from HLA-typed donors made up an early data release.

PCR primers comprised 60 Vbeta and 13 Jbeta primers. This table comes from immunoSEQ multiplex PCR, and its TCRdb copy is limited to in-frame clones, with some not included. The table has roughly 180,000 clones, 75% to 80% seen once; the top ten hold around 2.6%. The CDR3 contains 16 residues. Germline trimming cut 3 bases from V and 1 base from J; bases unmatched to any gene: 8. CDR1 is KGHSH, CDR2 LQKENI, per germline. This clone was observed a single time. The antigen is not known. Study results and limitations: A few chains tied to CMV proved CMV antigen-specific in vitro. One later analysis reportedly identified an Asian-associated ancestry cluster that showed fewer N-insertions than the roughly 700-donor mean. Many donors shared some public TCRs, even though most TCR sequences were rare.

The sample taken for sequencing was PBMCs. This receptor was taken from a female donor in good health and CMV-seronegative. The chain carries TRBV18 and TRBJ1-1; TRBD1 matches 7 bases. The CDR3 sequence is CASSPLPTGQNTEAFF. CDR3 nucleotide sequence: TGTGCCAGCTCACCCCTCCCGACAGGGCAGAACACTGAAGCTTTCTTT.